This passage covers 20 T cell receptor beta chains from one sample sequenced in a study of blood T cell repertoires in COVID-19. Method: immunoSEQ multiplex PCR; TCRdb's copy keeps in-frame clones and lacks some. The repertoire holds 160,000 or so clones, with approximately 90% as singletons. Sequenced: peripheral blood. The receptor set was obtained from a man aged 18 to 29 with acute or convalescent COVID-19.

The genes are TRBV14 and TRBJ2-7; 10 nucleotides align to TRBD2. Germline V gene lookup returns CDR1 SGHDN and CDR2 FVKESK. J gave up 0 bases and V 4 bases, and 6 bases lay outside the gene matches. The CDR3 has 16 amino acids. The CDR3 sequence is CASSPAGLAVSYEQYF. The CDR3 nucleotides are TGTGCCAGCAGCCCAGCAGGACTAGCGGTCTCCTACGAGCAGTACTTC. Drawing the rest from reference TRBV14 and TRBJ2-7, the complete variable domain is EAGVTQFPSHSVIEKGQTVTLRCDPISGHDNLYWYRRVMGKEIKFLLHFVKESKQDESGMPNNRFLAERTGGTYSTLKVQPAELEDSGVYFCASSPAGLAVSYEQYFGPGTRLTVT.

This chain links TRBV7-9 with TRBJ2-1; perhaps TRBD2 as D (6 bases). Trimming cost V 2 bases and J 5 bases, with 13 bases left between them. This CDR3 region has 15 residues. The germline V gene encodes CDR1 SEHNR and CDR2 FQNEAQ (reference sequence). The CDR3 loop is CASSLMTRPDNEQFF. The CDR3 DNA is TGTGCCAGCAGCTTAATGACTAGACCTGACAATGAGCAGTTCTTC. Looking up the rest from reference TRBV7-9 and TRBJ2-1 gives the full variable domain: DTGVSQNPRHKITKRGQNVTFRCDPISEHNRLYWYRQTLGQGPEFLTYFQNEAQLEKSRLLSDRFSAERPKGSFSTLEIQRTEQGDSAMYLCASSLMTRPDNEQFFGPGTRLTVL.

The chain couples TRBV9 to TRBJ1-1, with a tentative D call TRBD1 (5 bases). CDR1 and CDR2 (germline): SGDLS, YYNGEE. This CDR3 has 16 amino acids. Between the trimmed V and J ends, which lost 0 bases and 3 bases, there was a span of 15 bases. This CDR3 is CASSVALEGSDTEAFF. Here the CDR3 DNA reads TGTGCCAGCAGCGTAGCTCTGGAGGGGTCAGACACTGAAGCTTTCTTT.

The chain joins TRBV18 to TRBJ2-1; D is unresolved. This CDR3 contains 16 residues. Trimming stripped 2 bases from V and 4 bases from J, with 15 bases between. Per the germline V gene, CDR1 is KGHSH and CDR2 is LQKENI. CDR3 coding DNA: TGTGCCAGCTCACCAGCGGCCTCGGTCCCGTACAATGAGCAGTTCTTC. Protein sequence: CASSPAASVPYNEQFF. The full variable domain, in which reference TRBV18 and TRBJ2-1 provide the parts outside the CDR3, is NAGVMQNPRHLVRRRGQEARLRCSPMKGHSHVYWYRQLPEEGLKFMVYLQKENIIDESGMPKERFSAEFPKEGPSILRIQQVVRGDSAAYFCASSPAASVPYNEQFFGPGTRLTVL.

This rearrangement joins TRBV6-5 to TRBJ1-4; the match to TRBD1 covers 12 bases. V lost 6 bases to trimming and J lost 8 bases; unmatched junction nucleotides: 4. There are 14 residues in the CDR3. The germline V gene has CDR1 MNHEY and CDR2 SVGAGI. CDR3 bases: TGTGCCAGCAGGGGGACAGGGGGCCGGGAAAAACTGTTTTTT. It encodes CASRGTGGREKLFF.

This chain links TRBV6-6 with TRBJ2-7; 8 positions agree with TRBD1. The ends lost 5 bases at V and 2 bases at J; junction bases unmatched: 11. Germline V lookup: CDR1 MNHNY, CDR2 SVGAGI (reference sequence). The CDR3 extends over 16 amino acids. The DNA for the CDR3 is TGTGCCAGCAGTAGGACCGACAGGGGACAACCCTACGAGCAGTACTTC. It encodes CASSRTDRGQPYEQYF.

The CDR3 DNA reads TGTGCCAGCAGCGTATCAGGGGGCCGCACTGAAGCTTTCTTT. Amino acids: CASSVSGGRTEAFF. The rearrangement links TRBV9 to TRBJ1-1; 8 bases align to TRBD1. This CDR3 is 14 amino acids long. The germline V gene encodes CDR1 SGDLS and CDR2 YYNGEE. V dropped 1 base and J dropped 4; count of bases not matched to a gene: 3.

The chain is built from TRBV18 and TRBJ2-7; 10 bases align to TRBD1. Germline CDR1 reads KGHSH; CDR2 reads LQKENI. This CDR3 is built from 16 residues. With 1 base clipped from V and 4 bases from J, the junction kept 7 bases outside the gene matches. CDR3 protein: CASSPQTGGAVYEQYF. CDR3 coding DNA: TGTGCCAGCTCACCACAGACAGGGGGCGCGGTGTACGAGCAGTACTTC.

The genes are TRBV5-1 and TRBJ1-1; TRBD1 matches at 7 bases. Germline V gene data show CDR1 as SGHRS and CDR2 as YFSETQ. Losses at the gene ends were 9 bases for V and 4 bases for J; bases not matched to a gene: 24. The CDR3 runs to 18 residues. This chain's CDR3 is CATRGGRGDFDISTEAFF. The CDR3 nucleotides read TGCGCCACCAGAGGGGGCAGGGGGGATTTTGATATTAGCACTGAAGCTTTCTTT.

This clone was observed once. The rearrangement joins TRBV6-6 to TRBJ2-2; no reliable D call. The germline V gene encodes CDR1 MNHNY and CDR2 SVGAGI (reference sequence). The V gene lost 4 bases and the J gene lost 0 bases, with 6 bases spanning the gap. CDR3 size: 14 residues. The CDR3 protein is CASSFTPNTGELFF. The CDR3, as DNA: TGTGCCAGCAGTTTCACACCGAACACCGGGGAGCTGTTTTTT.

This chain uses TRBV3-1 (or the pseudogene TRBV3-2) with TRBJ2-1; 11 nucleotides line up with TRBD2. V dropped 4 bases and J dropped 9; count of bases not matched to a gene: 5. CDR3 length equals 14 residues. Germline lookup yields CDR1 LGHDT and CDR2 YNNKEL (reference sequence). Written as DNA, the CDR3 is TGTGCCAGCAGCCGACTAGCGGGATCGGGTGAGCAGTTCTTC. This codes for CASSRLAGSGEQFF.

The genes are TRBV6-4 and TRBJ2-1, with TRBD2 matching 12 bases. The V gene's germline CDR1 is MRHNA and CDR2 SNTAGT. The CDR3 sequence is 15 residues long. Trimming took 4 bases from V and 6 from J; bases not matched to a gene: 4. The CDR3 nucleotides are TGTGCCAGCAGTGTGACTAGCGGGGGATCCAATGAGCAGTTCTTC. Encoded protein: CASSVTSGGSNEQFF.

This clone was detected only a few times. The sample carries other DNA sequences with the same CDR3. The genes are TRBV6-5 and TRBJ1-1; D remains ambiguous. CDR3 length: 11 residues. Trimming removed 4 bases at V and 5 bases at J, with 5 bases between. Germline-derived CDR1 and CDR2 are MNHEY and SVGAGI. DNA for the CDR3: TGTGCCAGCAGTTTTTATACTGAAGCTTTCTTT. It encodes CASSFYTEAFF.

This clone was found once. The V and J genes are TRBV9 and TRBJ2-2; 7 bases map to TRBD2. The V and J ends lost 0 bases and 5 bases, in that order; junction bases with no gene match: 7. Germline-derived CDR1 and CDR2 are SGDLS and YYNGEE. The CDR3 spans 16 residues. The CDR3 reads CASSVGVGLRTGELFF. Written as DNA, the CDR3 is TGTGCCAGCAGCGTAGGGGTGGGACTAAGGACCGGGGAGCTGTTTTTT.

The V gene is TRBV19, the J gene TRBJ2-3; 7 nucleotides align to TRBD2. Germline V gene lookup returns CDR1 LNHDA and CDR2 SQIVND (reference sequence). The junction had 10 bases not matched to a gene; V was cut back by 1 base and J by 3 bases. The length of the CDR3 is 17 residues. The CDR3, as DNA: TGTGCCAGTAGTATAGTTCATCGAGCGGGGAGTACAGATACGCAGTATTTT. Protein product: CASSIVHRAGSTDTQYF.

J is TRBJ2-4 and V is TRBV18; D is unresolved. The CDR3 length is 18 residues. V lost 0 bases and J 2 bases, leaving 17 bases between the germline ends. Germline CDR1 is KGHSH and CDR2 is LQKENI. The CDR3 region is CASSPPFTGAAPKNIQYF. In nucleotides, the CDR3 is TGTGCCAGCTCACCACCGTTTACTGGAGCCGCCCCCAAAAACATTCAGTACTTC.

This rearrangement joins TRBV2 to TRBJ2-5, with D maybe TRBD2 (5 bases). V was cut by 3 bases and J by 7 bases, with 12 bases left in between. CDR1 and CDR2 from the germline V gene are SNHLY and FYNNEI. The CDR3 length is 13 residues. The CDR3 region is CASSESQAGTQYF. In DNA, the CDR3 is TGTGCCAGCAGTGAGAGTCAGGCGGGGACCCAGTACTTC. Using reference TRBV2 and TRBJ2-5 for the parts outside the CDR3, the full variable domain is EPEVTQTPSHQVTQMGQEVILRCVPISNHLYFYWYRQILGQKVEFLVSFYNNEISEKSEIFDDQFSVERPDGSNFTLKIRSTKLEDSAMYFCASSESQAGTQYFGPGTRLLVL.

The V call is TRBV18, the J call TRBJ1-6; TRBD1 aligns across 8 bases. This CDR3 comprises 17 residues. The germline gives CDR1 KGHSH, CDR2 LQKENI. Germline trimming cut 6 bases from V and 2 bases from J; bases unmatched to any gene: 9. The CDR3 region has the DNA TGTGCCAGCTCGGAAATTCAGGGGGCAACCTATAATTCACCCCTCCACTTT. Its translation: CASSEIQGATYNSPLHF.

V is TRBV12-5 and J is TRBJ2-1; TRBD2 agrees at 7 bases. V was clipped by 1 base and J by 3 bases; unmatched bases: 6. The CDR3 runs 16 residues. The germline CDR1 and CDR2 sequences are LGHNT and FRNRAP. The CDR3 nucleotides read TGTGCTAGTGGTTTGGAGGGAGGGCCGATCTACAATGAGCAGTTCTTC. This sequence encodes CASGLEGGPIYNEQFF.

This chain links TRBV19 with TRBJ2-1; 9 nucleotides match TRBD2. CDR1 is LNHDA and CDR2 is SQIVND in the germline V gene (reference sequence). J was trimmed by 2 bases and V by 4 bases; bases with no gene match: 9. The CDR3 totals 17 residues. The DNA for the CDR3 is TGTGCCAGTAGTAAGGGGAGACTAGCGGTTACCTACAATGAGCAGTTCTTC. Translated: CASSKGRLAVTYNEQFF. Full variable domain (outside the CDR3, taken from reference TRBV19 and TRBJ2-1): DGGITQSPKYLFRKEGQNVTLSCEQNLNHDAMYWYRQDPGQGLRLIYYSQIVNDFQKGDIAEGYSVSREKKESFPLTVTSAQKNPTAFYLCASSKGRLAVTYNEQFFGPGTRLTVL.